This record covers a single T cell receptor (beta chain). The data belong to a study of blood T cell repertoires in COVID-19. About the research overall: COVID-19 samples from acute and convalescent phases originated in the United States, Italy and Spain. PBMCs, B-cell-depleted T cells, or T cells were the source of the cDNA or gDNA that made up the material.

Germline CDR1 is MNHEY and CDR2 is SMNVEV (reference sequence). The CDR3 covers 16 residues. Trimming took 7 bases from V and 2 from J, leaving 19 bases between them. Per the study methods: Quantification of nucleated cells was approximated via reference gene primer amplification. Profiled with immunoSEQ multiplex PCR; TCRdb holds only in-frame clones, not every one. The V and J calls and clone size were taken over from that table, and D and trimming were inferred from the DNA. In the table there are a few hundred thousand clones, 70% to 90% of which are singletons. Sample: peripheral blood. This chain uses TRBV27 with TRBJ2-3; TRBD2 is a possible D gene (7 bases). The TCR comes from a man aged 18 to 35 with active or convalescent COVID-19. CDR3 bases: TGTGCCAGCAAGGGGGGGGGCCTTTGGCTCACAGATACGCAGTATTTT. This codes for CASKGGGLWLTDTQYF.